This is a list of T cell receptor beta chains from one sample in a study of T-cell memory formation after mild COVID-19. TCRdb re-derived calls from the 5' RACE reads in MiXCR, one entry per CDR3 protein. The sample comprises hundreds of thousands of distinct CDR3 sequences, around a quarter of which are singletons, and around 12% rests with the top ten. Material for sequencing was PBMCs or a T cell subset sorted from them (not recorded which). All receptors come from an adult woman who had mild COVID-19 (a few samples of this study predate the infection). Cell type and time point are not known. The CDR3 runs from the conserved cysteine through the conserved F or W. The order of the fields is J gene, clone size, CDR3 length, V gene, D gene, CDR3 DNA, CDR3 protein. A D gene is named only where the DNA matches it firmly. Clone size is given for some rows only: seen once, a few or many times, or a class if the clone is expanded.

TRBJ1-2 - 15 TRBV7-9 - TGTGCCAGCAGCTCCGATACCGGGGCCCTCTATGGCTACACCTTC CASSSDTGALYGYTF
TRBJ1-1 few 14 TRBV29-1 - TGCAGCGTTGAATTGCGGACGTGGGACACTGAAGCTTTCTTT CSVELRTWDTEAFF
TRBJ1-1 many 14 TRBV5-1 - TGCGCCAGCAGCGGGGGACGGACGAACACTGAAGCTTTCTTT CASSGGRTNTEAFF
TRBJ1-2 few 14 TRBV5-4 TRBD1 TGTGCCAGCAGGTCGACAGGGGGAATCTATGGCTACACCTTC CASRSTGGIYGYTF
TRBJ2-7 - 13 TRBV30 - TGTGCCTGGAGACCGGGACAATCGTACGAGCAGTACTTC CAWRPGQSYEQYF
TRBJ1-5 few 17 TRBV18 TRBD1 TGTGCCAGCTCACCACGGCAGGGGGGACAGGGGAATCAGCCCCAGCATTTT CASSPRQGGQGNQPQHF
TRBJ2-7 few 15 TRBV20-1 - TGCAGTGCTAGAGATCATACGGGATCTTTGTACGAGCAGTACTTC CSARDHTGSLYEQYF
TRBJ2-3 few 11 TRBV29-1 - TGCAGCGTTGTCAATACAGATACGCAGTATTTT CSVVNTDTQYF
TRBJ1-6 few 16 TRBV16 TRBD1 TGTGCCAGCAGCCAATTATCCGGGACAGGGGACTCACCCCTCCACTTT CASSQLSGTGDSPLHF
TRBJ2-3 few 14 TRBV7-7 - TGTGCCAGCAGCCCCTCCCATAGCACAGATACGCAGTATTTT CASSPSHSTDTQYF
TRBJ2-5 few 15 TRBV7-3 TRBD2 TGTGCCAGCAGCCCCCTAGGCGGGAGAAGCGAGACCCAGTACTTC CASSPLGGRSETQYF
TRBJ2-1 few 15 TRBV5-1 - TGCGCCAGCAGCCCGGGGGCTACCCCATACAATGAGCAGTTCTTC CASSPGATPYNEQFF
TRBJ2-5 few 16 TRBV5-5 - TGTGCCAGCAGCTTGAAGGGACACCTCCTCCAAGAGACCCAGTACTTC CASSLKGHLLQETQYF
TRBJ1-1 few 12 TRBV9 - TGTGCCAGCAGCGCCCCGGGACAAGAAGCTTTCTTT CASSAPGQEAFF
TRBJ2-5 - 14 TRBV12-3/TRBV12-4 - TGTGCCAGCAGAGGAACCTGGGAAGGAGAGACCCAGTACTTC CASRGTWEGETQYF
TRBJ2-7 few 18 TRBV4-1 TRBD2 TGCGCCAGCAGCCCACGGACTAGCGGGGGGGCCTTGTCCTACGAGCAGTACTTC CASSPRTSGGALSYEQYF
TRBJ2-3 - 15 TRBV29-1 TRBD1 TGCAGCGTTGTCCCAGACAGGGGGTGGACAGATACGCAGTATTTT CSVVPDRGWTDTQYF
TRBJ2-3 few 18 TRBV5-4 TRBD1 TGTGCCAGCAGCGCCGCCCGGGACAGGGGCATGTCCACAGATACGCAGTATTTT CASSAARDRGMSTDTQYF
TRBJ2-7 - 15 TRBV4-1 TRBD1 TGCGCCAGCAGCCCGACCCAGACAGGGAGCTACGAGCAGTACTTC CASSPTQTGSYEQYF
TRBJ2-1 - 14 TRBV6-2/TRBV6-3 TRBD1 TGTGCCAGCAGTTACCGGACAGGGAAGGCTGAGCAGTTCTTC CASSYRTGKAEQFF
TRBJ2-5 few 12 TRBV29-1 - TGCAGCGTTGACGGGGAGCAAGAGACCCAGTACTTC CSVDGEQETQYF
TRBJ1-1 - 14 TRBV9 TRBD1 TGTGCCAGCAGCGCGGGACAGAGGAACACTGAAGCTTTCTTT CASSAGQRNTEAFF
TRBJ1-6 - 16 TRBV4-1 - TGCGCCAGCAGCCTCCGTGTAGGGTCTTCTAATTCACCCCTCCACTTT CASSLRVGSSNSPLHF
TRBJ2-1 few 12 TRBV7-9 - TGTGCCAGCAGCTTATTCCCCGGGGAGCAGTTCTTC CASSLFPGEQFF
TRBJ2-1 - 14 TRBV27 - TGTGCCAGCCAGCCCAGGGCAGCTTACAATGAGCAGTTCTTC CASQPRAAYNEQFF
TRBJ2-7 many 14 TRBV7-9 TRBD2 TGTGCCAGCAGTGTTAGCGGGGTCCTCTACGAGCAGTACTTC CASSVSGVLYEQYF
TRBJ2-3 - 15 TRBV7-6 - TGTGCCAGCAGCTTCGGCAGAGGAGCCACAGATACGCAGTATTTT CASSFGRGATDTQYF
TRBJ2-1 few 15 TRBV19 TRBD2 TGTGCCAGTAGTATTGGGCTAGCGGGAATCAATGAGCAGTTCTTC CASSIGLAGINEQFF
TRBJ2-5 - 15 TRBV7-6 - TGTGCCAGCGCCACCCCCGGGGGGCCGGGAGAGACCCAGTACTTC CASATPGGPGETQYF
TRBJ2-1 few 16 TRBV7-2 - TGTGCCAGCAGCTCCCCCGAGCGATTCTCCTACAATGAGCAGTTCTTC CASSSPERFSYNEQFF
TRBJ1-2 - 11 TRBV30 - TGTGCCTGTCGGCCGTACTATGGCTACACCTTC CACRPYYGYTF
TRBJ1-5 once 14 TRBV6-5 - TGTGCCAGCAGCCCGAGACCGAGTCATCAGCCCCAGCATTTT CASSPRPSHQPQHF
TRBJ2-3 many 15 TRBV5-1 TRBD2 TGCGCCAGCAGGATGGCGGGAGGATTCGCAGATACGCAGTATTTT CASRMAGGFADTQYF
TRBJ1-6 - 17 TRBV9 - TGTGCCAGCAGCCCCCCCCCTGGTAGCGGCTATAATTCACCCCTCCACTTT CASSPPPGSGYNSPLHF
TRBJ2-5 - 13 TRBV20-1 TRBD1 TGCAGCGAGGGACAGGGGTGGTCAGAGACCCAGTACTTC CSEGQGWSETQYF
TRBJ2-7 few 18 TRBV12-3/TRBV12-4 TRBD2 TGTGCCAGCAGTTCTCTATCTTGGACTAGCGGGAGCCCCTACGAGCAGTACTTC CASSSLSWTSGSPYEQYF
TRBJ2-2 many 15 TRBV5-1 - TGCGCCAGCAGCTTGAAACCCTCGGGCACCGGGGAGCTGTTTTTT CASSLKPSGTGELFF